This is a list of T cell receptor beta chains from one sample in a study of early T cells in non-severe SARS-CoV-2 infection. Each CDR3 protein is one row after TCRdb ran MiXCR on the 5' RACE reads. The sample includes 85,000 to 100,000 distinct CDR3 sequences, about 10% of them seen just once. The specimen was whole blood, collected at baseline. These receptors all come from an adult who was a healthcare worker with PCR-confirmed SARS-CoV-2 infection or an uninfected control (not recorded which). Each CDR3 is given with its conserved first and last residue. The D gene is left open where the match is weak. Clone size appears in some rows only: once, few, many, or a class for an expanded clone.

j_gene	v_gene	abundance	d_gene	len	CDR3nt	CDR3aa
TRBJ2-6	TRBV9	few	.	14	TGTGCCAGCAGCGCAGAGACTGGGGCCAACGTCCTGACTTTC	CASSAETGANVLTF
TRBJ1-2	TRBV3-1	many	TRBD1	15	TGTGCCAGCAGCCAAGATAGGACAGGGATCTATGGCTACACCTTC	CASSQDRTGIYGYTF
TRBJ2-6	TRBV20-1	few	.	16	TGCAGTGCTAGAGATTTTACCGGCTCCGGGGCCAACGTCCTGACTTTC	CSARDFTGSGANVLTF
TRBJ1-3	TRBV30	few	TRBD1	16	TGTGCCTGGAGTAATAGGAACAGGGGCTCTGGAAACACCATATATTTT	CAWSNRNRGSGNTIYF
TRBJ2-7	TRBV6-2/TRBV6-3	.	.	13	TGTGCCAGCACCCGAGACGGAGCCTACGAGCAGTACTTC	CASTRDGAYEQYF
TRBJ2-7	TRBV14	large	.	11	TGTGCCAGCAGCTACTCCTACGAGCAGTACTTC	CASSYSYEQYF
TRBJ2-2	TRBV7-9	many	TRBD2	16	TGTGCCAGCAGCACACTAGCGGGAGTGAATACCGGGGAGCTGTTTTTT	CASSTLAGVNTGELFF
TRBJ2-7	TRBV29-1	.	TRBD2	16	TGCAGCGTTGGGGGGCGGCTAGCGGGAGGGTGGAACGAGCAGTACTTC	CSVGGRLAGGWNEQYF
TRBJ1-1	TRBV29-1	many	TRBD1	12	TGCAGCGCCGGGACAGCGAACACTGAAGCTTTCTTT	CSAGTANTEAFF
TRBJ2-3	TRBV18	few	TRBD2	13	TGTGCCAGCAGGCTAGCGGGAGGAGATACGCAGTATTTT	CASRLAGGDTQYF
TRBJ2-5	TRBV28	.	TRBD2	17	TGTGCCAGCAGTTCTAGCGGACTAGCGGGAGGTGGAGAGACCCAGTACTTC	CASSSSGLAGGGETQYF
TRBJ2-3	TRBV7-2	.	TRBD2	17	TGTGCCAGCAGCCGCCGACTAGCGGGGCCTAGCACAGATACGCAGTATTTT	CASSRRLAGPSTDTQYF
TRBJ2-1	TRBV19	.	.	15	TGTGCCAGCCGTGTGACGGGTAGCTGGGACAATGAGCAGTTCTTC	CASRVTGSWDNEQFF
TRBJ2-3	TRBV6-1	many	.	14	TGTGCCATCACACAGACAACTAGCACAGATACGCAGTATTTT	CAITQTTSTDTQYF
TRBJ2-1	TRBV29-1	.	TRBD2	15	TGCAGCGTTCCCCTAGGCGGGAGCTCCTACAATGAGCAGTTCTTC	CSVPLGGSSYNEQFF
TRBJ2-1	TRBV7-3	many	TRBD2	15	TGTGCCAGCAGCCCTGGGACTAGCGTCAGCGTTCGGCAGTTCTTC	CASSPGTSVSVRQFF
TRBJ2-1	TRBV20-1	many	TRBD2	18	TGCAGTGTATTCGAGGGGTTCAGCGGGGGTCCCTCCTACAATGAGCAGTTCTTC	CSVFEGFSGGPSYNEQFF
TRBJ2-5	TRBV6-1	many	TRBD1	19	TGTGCCAGCAGTGACATCCTCATCCCCTCAGGGGGTGTTAGAGAGACCCAGTACTTC	CASSDILIPSGGVRETQYF
TRBJ2-7	TRBV10-3	.	.	15	TGTGCCATCAGTGAATATGAGGGAGGAACCTACGAGCAGTACTTC	CAISEYEGGTYEQYF
TRBJ2-1	TRBV7-2	many	.	15	TGTGCCAGCGGCCCCAGTAGCGACTCCTACAATGAGCAGTTCTTC	CASGPSSDSYNEQFF
TRBJ2-7	TRBV5-1	.	.	16	TGCGCCAGCAGCTTGTACCCCGTCCGACAGCGCTACGAGCAGTACTTC	CASSLYPVRQRYEQYF
TRBJ2-7	TRBV3-1	.	.	14	TGTGCCAGCAGCCAAGGGGCAGAGTCCTACGAGCAGTACTTC	CASSQGAESYEQYF
TRBJ2-7	TRBV20-1	many	TRBD2	15	TGCAGTGCTAGGTTTAGCGGGAAACCTGCCTACGAGCAGTACTTC	CSARFSGKPAYEQYF
TRBJ2-5	TRBV7-9	many	.	16	TGTGCCAGCAGCTTAGGTTCGGGCGGATTCCAAGAGACCCAGTACTTC	CASSLGSGGFQETQYF
TRBJ1-1	TRBV30	.	.	12	TGTGCCTCCTCTGTCTGGAACACTGAAGCTTTCTTT	CASSVWNTEAFF
TRBJ2-3	TRBV12-5	few	TRBD2	15	TGTGCTAGTGGTTTCTTTTCGGGGGGGAAAGATACGCAGTATTTT	CASGFFSGGKDTQYF
TRBJ1-6	TRBV7-2	few	.	17	TGTGCCAGCAGCCCAACGTCCCGAAGCTTTAATAATTCACCCCTCCACTTT	CASSPTSRSFNNSPLHF
TRBJ1-1	TRBV7-2	few	.	14	TGTGCCAGCAGCTTGGTTACGTTGAACACTGAAGCTTTCTTT	CASSLVTLNTEAFF
TRBJ1-1	TRBV5-1	few	TRBD1	15	TGCGCCAGCAGCTTGACAGGGGTTGGCTACACTGAAGCTTTCTTT	CASSLTGVGYTEAFF
TRBJ1-1	TRBV29-1	few	.	14	TGCAGCGTGACGGGAGCAGAGGGAGGGACTGAAGCTTTCTTT	CSVTGAEGGTEAFF
TRBJ2-7	TRBV6-6	many	.	16	TGTGCCAGCAGTTACCTACCTAGATCCCCCTCCTACGAGCAGTACTTC	CASSYLPRSPSYEQYF
TRBJ2-7	TRBV7-9	many	.	12	TGTGCCAGCAGCTTAGGGGACTACGAGCAGTACTTC	CASSLGDYEQYF
TRBJ1-1	TRBV6-5	many	.	13	TGTGCCAGCAGATATAACACGAACACTGAAGCTTTCTTT	CASRYNTNTEAFF
TRBJ1-3	TRBV9	.	.	13	TGTGCCAGCAGCCCCCATACTGGAAACACCATATATTTT	CASSPHTGNTIYF
TRBJ2-1	TRBV7-7	many	TRBD1	14	TGTGCCAGCAGTTTGACAGGGGGCCGCGGTGAGCAGTTCTTC	CASSLTGGRGEQFF
TRBJ2-3	TRBV18	.	.	14	TGTGCCAGCTCCGACACCGCTAGCACAGATACGCAGTATTTT	CASSDTASTDTQYF
TRBJ2-7	TRBV27	few	TRBD1	15	TGTGCCAGCAGTTTCCGGGGACAGGGGCCCTACGAGCAGTACTTC	CASSFRGQGPYEQYF
TRBJ2-3	TRBV20-1	.	TRBD2	16	TGCAGTGCCACTGGGGCTAGCGGGAGCTTGACAGATACGCAGTATTTT	CSATGASGSLTDTQYF
TRBJ2-1	TRBV18	.	.	14	TGTGCCAGCTCACCACCAGGTGGAAACAATGAGCAGTTCTTC	CASSPPGGNNEQFF
TRBJ2-7	TRBV29-1	.	.	11	TGCAGCGTTGTCAACAGGTACGAGCAGTACTTC	CSVVNRYEQYF
TRBJ1-1	TRBV12-3/TRBV12-4	few	.	14	TGTGCCAGCAGTTTAATGGTGGGGAACACTGAAGCTTTCTTT	CASSLMVGNTEAFF